Described below is a single TCR beta chain sequence and its context. This sample is part of a study of technical replicates of blood from several donors. The V gene end was trimmed by 4 bases and the J gene end by 4 bases; junction bases not matched to a gene: 2. The germline V gene has CDR1 MGHDK and CDR2 SYGVNS. This CDR3 is 13 amino acids long. Sequencing used immunoSEQ multiplex PCR; TCRdb keeps in-frame clones, though not all of them. The top ten clones hold roughly 5% of a sample with about 70,000 clones, 91% of them seen once. The chain is built from TRBV25-1 and TRBJ1-1; 8 bases match TRBD1. The receptor was isolated from a human donor in good health. Some clones in this sample may be carry-over from other donors' samples. Sequencing was performed on PBMCs. DNA for the CDR3: TGTGCCAGCAGTGTAACAGGGGGCACTGAAGCTTTCTTT. Translating it yields CASSVTGGTEAFF. Supplemented by reference TRBV25-1 and TRBJ1-1, the full variable domain reads EADIYQTPRYLVIGTGKKITLECSQTMGHDKMYWYQQDPGMELHLIHYSYGVNSTEKGDLSSESTVSRIRTEHFPLTLESARPSHTSQYLCASSVTGGTEAFFGQGTRLTVV.